These 22 T cell receptor beta chains were sequenced from one sample in a study of early stage breast cancer tumors. Clones were read by immunoSEQ multiplex PCR, and TCRdb kept only the in-frame ones, dropping some. The sample includes some 70,000 clones, 65% to 85% of them seen just once. What was sequenced was blood. The receptors come from a person in their sixties with breast cancer.

This chain links TRBV19 with TRBJ2-3; weak D call: TRBD1 (5 bases). In germline, CDR1 is LNHDA, CDR2 SQIVND (reference sequence). This CDR3 has 13 amino acids. V was shortened by 4 bases and J by 4 bases, with 9 bases between the two germline ends. CDR3: CASSSRGADTQYF. DNA of the CDR3: TGTGCCAGTAGTAGTAGGGGCGCAGATACGCAGTATTTT.

This sequence joins TRBV7-8 and TRBJ1-1, with a tentative D call TRBD1 (6 bases). CDR1 is SGHVS, CDR2 FQNEAQ, per germline. V was shortened by 5 bases and J by 10 bases, with 14 bases between the two germline ends. CDR3 length: 12 residues. CDR3 sequence (DNA): TGTGCCAGCAGCCATGGGGGGGGCTCAGCTTTCTTT. Amino acids: CASSHGGGSAFF. The full variable domain, with the rest looked up from reference TRBV7-8 and TRBJ1-1, is GAGVSQSPRYKVAKRGQDVALRCDPISGHVSLFWYQQALGQGPEFLTYFQNEAQLDKSGLPSDRFFAERPEGSVSTLKIQRTQQEDSAVYLCASSHGGGSAFFGQGTRLTVV.

This chain connects TRBV7-9 to TRBJ1-2; TRBD1 matches 7 bases. The CDR3 has 13 amino acids. Trimming at V came to 5 bases and at J to 3 bases, leaving 3 bases not matched to a gene. Germline CDR1 SEHNR, CDR2 FQNEAQ (reference sequence). CDR3: CASSRQGDYGYTF. CDR3 sequence (DNA): TGTGCCAGCAGCCGACAGGGCGACTATGGCTACACCTTC.

The table lists this clone with a count of one. The chain couples TRBV5-4 to TRBJ1-3, with 10 positions matching TRBD1. CDR3 size: 14 residues. Germline V gene data show CDR1 as SGHNT and CDR2 as YYREEE (reference sequence). The V gene end was trimmed by 3 bases and the J gene end by 5 bases; junction bases not matched to a gene: 2. The CDR3 nucleotides read TGTGCCAGCAGCTCGGGACAGGGGAGAAACACCATATATTTT. Protein product: CASSSGQGRNTIYF.

The J gene is TRBJ2-7, the V gene TRBV2; TRBD2 aligns across 11 bases. The germline V gene has CDR1 SNHLY and CDR2 FYNNEI. CDR3 length: 14 amino acids. Losses at the gene ends were 3 bases for V and 4 bases for J; bases not matched to a gene: 2. The CDR3 is CASSETSGIYEQYF. CDR3 coding DNA: TGTGCCAGCAGTGAGACTAGCGGGATTTACGAGCAGTACTTC. The variable domain in full, with the rest retrieved from reference TRBV2 and TRBJ2-7, is EPEVTQTPSHQVTQMGQEVILRCVPISNHLYFYWYRQILGQKVEFLVSFYNNEISEKSEIFDDQFSVERPDGSNFTLKIRSTKLEDSAMYFCASSETSGIYEQYFGPGTRLTVT.

The chain couples TRBV27 to TRBJ1-5; D is undetermined. Germline V gene lookup returns CDR1 MNHEY and CDR2 SMNVEV (reference sequence). Trimming cost V 0 bases and J 4 bases, with 10 bases left between them. This CDR3 is 15 amino acids long. The chain's CDR3 is CASSLSQAWNQPQHF. The CDR3 DNA reads TGTGCCAGCAGTTTATCCCAGGCATGGAATCAGCCCCAGCATTTT.

This rearrangement joins TRBV18 to TRBJ2-1, with D possibly being TRBD2 (6 bases). The CDR3 extends over 15 amino acids. CDR1 and CDR2 from the germline V gene are KGHSH and LQKENI. The ends were cut back, 0 bases at V and 0 bases at J, with 6 bases in the middle. CDR3 region: CASSPPGGSYNEQFF. The DNA of the CDR3 is TGTGCCAGCTCACCACCGGGGGGCTCCTACAATGAGCAGTTCTTC.

The genes are TRBV5-1 and TRBJ2-2; 10 nucleotides line up with TRBD1. V was clipped by 4 bases and J by 6 bases; unmatched bases: 6. In germline, CDR1 is SGHRS, CDR2 YFSETQ. This CDR3 region has 15 residues. The CDR3 here is CASSPGTGAAGELFF. CDR3 coding DNA: TGCGCCAGCAGCCCCGGGACAGGGGCAGCCGGGGAGCTGTTTTTT.

The V call is TRBV7-2, the J call TRBJ2-7, with 8 bases matching TRBD1. Germline CDR1 and CDR2: SGHTA and FQGNSA. The CDR3 totals 15 residues. J lost 2 bases, V lost 3 bases, and 6 bases had no gene match. This CDR3 reads CASSFVRGPPYEQYF. CDR3 nucleotide sequence: TGTGCCAGCAGCTTCGTCAGGGGGCCCCCCTACGAGCAGTACTTC.

The chain couples TRBV28 to TRBJ2-5, with a tentative D call TRBD2 (5 bases). The CDR3 contains 13 residues. Germline loops: CDR1 MDHEN, CDR2 SYDVKM. With 8 bases removed from V and 5 bases from J, the gap between germline ends came to 15 bases. Written as DNA, the CDR3 is TGTGCCAGCTCTGAGGGTTTAAGGGAGACCCAGTACTTC. Its translation is CASSEGLRETQYF. Full variable domain (outside the CDR3, taken from reference TRBV28 and TRBJ2-5): DVKVTQSSRYLVKRTGEKVFLECVQDMDHENMFWYRQDPGLGLRLIYFSYDVKMKEKGDIPEGYSVSREKKERFSLILESASTNQTSMYLCASSEGLRETQYFGPGTRLLVL.

The chain has TRBV2 and TRBJ1-4; D ambiguous. The germline V and J ends were trimmed by 1 base and 6 bases, with 9 bases remaining between them. This CDR3 is 14 amino acids long. Germline assignment: CDR1 SNHLY and CDR2 FYNNEI. The CDR3 DNA reads TGTGCCAGCAGTGAAGTCCTCGGCGATGAAAAACTGTTTTTT. Its translation is CASSEVLGDEKLFF.

The chain couples TRBV28 to TRBJ1-1; TRBD1 is a possible D gene (5 bases). V was clipped by 3 bases and J by 0 bases, with 11 bases between them. Per the germline V gene, CDR1 is MDHEN and CDR2 is SYDVKM. The CDR3 has 15 amino acids. CDR3 amino acids: CASSFNGAVNTEAFF. The DNA for the CDR3 is TGTGCCAGCAGTTTTAACGGGGCGGTGAACACTGAAGCTTTCTTT.

The chain links TRBV27 to TRBJ2-3, with a weak D call TRBD2 (6 bases). The CDR3 spans 14 residues. The germline V gene encodes CDR1 MNHEY and CDR2 SMNVEV (reference sequence). V was shortened by 4 bases and J by 6 bases, with 14 bases between the two germline ends. The CDR3 loop is CASSSGLPLDTQYF. The CDR3 DNA sequence: TGTGCCAGCAGTTCGGGACTCCCTCTGGATACGCAGTATTTT.

This sequence joins TRBV7-3 and TRBJ2-1; 10 bases fit TRBD2. Unmatched junction bases numbered 6, after V lost 2 bases and J lost 5 bases. CDR1 is SGHTA and CDR2 is FQGTGA in the germline V gene. This CDR3 has 16 amino acids. In DNA form, the CDR3 reads TGTGCCAGCAGCTTATGGAGCGGGGGGGCCGACAATGAGCAGTTCTTC. It codes for CASSLWSGGADNEQFF.

The V call is TRBV11-2, the J call TRBJ2-5; D is undetermined. The germline V gene encodes CDR1 SGHAT and CDR2 FQNNGV. V dropped 5 bases and J dropped 4 bases, with 8 bases sitting between them. This CDR3 is 12 amino acids long. The CDR3 DNA reads TGTGCCAGCAGCCCGACAAGAGAGACCCAGTACTTC. Translation gives CASSPTRETQYF.

Here the CDR3 reads CASRRSGGGSQYF. DNA of the CDR3: TGTGCCAGCAGGAGGAGTGGGGGGGGGTCCCAGTACTTC. This chain links TRBV6-1 with TRBJ2-5; 7 bases are shared with TRBD2. CDR1 is MNHNS and CDR2 is SASEGT in the germline V gene. Unmatched junction bases numbered 10, after V lost 6 bases and J lost 9 bases. The length of the CDR3 is 13 residues.

The V gene is TRBV18, the J gene TRBJ1-2; D possibly corresponds to TRBD1 (6 bases). Germline V gene lookup returns CDR1 KGHSH and CDR2 LQKENI. CDR3 length equals 16 residues. Trimming took off 2 bases at V and 4 bases at J, with 17 bases between the two ends. CDR3 DNA: TGTGCCAGCTCACCATCCCACGAGGGAGGGGGCTATGGCTACACCTTC. This encodes CASSPSHEGGGYGYTF.

The chain links TRBV5-6 to TRBJ1-1; D not certain. The germline V gene encodes CDR1 SGHDT and CDR2 YYEEEE. The CDR3 runs to 15 residues. The V gene lost 4 bases and the J gene lost 1 base, with 14 bases spanning the gap. The CDR3 region is CASSPSYYTNTEAFF. CDR3 DNA: TGTGCCAGCAGCCCCTCCTACTATACGAACACTGAAGCTTTCTTT.

The chain has TRBV19 and TRBJ2-1; perhaps TRBD1 as D (5 bases). The CDR3 runs to 13 residues. Trimming pared 7 bases from V and 7 bases from J, leaving 14 bases between. CDR1 is LNHDA, CDR2 SQIVND, per germline (reference sequence). CDR3 in DNA: TGTGCCAGTAAAGGGGAAGAACGGAATGAGCAGTTCTTC. Its protein is CASKGEERNEQFF.

The rearrangement uses TRBV15 and TRBJ2-1; 9 bases agree with TRBD1. Germline V gene lookup returns CDR1 LNHNV and CDR2 YYDKDF (reference sequence). Trimming took 4 bases from V and 6 from J; bases not matched to a gene: 7. The CDR3 is 15 amino acids. The CDR3 reads CATSNRGQGSNEQFF. The CDR3 nucleotides are TGTGCCACCAGCAACCGCGGACAGGGGAGCAATGAGCAGTTCTTC.

V gene TRBV4-1 combines with J gene TRBJ2-3; TRBD2 is a possible D gene (6 bases). The ends were cut back, 0 bases at V and 2 bases at J, with 9 bases in the middle. The CDR3 sequence is 15 residues long. Looked up from germline, CDR1 is MGHRA and CDR2 is YSYEKL. This CDR3 is CASSQEEGLTDTQYF. As DNA, the CDR3 is TGCGCCAGCAGCCAAGAGGAGGGGCTCACAGATACGCAGTATTTT.

This clone occurred once. The chain carries TRBV30 and TRBJ1-5, with 7 bases matching TRBD1. The CDR3 length is 13 residues. Trimming cost V 0 bases and J 13 bases; bases outside gene matches: 9. Germline-derived CDR1 and CDR2 are GTSNPN and SVGIG (reference sequence). The CDR3 loop reads CAWSVQGSSGQHF. The DNA for the CDR3 is TGTGCCTGGAGTGTACAGGGGTCTTCCGGGCAGCATTTT.